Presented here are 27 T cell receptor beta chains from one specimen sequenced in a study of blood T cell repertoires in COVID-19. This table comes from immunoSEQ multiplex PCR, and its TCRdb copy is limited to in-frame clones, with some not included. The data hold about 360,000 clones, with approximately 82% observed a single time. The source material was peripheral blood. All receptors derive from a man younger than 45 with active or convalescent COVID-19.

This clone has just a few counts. CDR3 sequence reads: CATSDAWELRGRETQYF. The CDR3, as DNA: TGTGCCACCAGTGATGCTTGGGAGCTTCGGGGTAGGGAGACCCAGTACTTC. V gene TRBV24-1 combines with J gene TRBJ2-5, with a tentative D call TRBD2 (5 bases). The CDR3 consists of 17 residues. V gave up 3 bases and J gave up 5 bases, with 21 bases separating them. CDR1 is KGHDR, CDR2 SFDVKD, per germline.

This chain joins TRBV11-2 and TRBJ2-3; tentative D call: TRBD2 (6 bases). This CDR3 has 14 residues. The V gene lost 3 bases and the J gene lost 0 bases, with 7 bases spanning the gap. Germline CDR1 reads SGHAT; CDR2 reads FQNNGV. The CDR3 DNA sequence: TGTGCCAGCAGCTTTGCGGGGAGCACAGATACGCAGTATTTT. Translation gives CASSFAGSTDTQYF.

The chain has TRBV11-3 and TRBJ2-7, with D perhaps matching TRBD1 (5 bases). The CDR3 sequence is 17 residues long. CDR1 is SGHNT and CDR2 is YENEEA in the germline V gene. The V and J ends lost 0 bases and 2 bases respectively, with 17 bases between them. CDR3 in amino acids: CASSLDRGGRTTYEQYF. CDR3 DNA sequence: TGTGCCAGCAGCTTAGATAGGGGCGGCAGGACAACCTACGAGCAGTACTTC.

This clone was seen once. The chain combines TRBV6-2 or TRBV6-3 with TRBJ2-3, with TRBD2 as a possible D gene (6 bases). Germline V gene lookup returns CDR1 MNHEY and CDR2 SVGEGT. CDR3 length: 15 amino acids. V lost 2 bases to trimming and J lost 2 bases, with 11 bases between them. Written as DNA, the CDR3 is TGTGCCAGCAGTTACGGGGGGACGTACACAGATACGCAGTATTTT. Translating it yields CASSYGGTYTDTQYF.

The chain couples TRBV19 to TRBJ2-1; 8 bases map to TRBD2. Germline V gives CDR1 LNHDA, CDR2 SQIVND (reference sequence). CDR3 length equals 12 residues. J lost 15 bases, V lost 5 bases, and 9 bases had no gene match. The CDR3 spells CASSGSSGPPFF. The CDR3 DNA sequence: TGTGCCAGTAGTGGATCTAGCGGGCCCCCGTTCTTC. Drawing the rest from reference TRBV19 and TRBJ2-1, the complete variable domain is DGGITQSPKYLFRKEGQNVTLSCEQNLNHDAMYWYRQDPGQGLRLIYYSQIVNDFQKGDIAEGYSVSREKKESFPLTVTSAQKNPTAFYLCASSGSSGPPFFGPGTRLTVL.

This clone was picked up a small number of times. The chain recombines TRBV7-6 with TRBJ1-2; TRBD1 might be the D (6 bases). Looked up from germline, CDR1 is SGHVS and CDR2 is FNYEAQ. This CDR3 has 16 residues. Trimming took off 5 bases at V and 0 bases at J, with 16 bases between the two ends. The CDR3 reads CASSRNPGVANYGYTF. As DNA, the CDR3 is TGTGCCAGCAGCCGTAACCCAGGGGTCGCTAACTATGGCTACACCTTC.

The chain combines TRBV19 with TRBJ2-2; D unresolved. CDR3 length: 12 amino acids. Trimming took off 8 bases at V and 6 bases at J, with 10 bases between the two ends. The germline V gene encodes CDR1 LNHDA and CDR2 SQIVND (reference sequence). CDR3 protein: CASHTTPGELFF. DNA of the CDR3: TGTGCCAGTCACACCACCCCCGGGGAGCTGTTTTTT.

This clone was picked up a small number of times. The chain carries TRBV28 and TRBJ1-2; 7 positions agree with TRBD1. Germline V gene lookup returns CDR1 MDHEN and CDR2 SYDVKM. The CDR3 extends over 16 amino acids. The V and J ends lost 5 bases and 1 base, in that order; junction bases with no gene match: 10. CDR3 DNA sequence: TGTGCCAGCAGTATTCCCCCGACAGGGTATAACTATGGCTACACCTTC. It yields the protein CASSIPPTGYNYGYTF.

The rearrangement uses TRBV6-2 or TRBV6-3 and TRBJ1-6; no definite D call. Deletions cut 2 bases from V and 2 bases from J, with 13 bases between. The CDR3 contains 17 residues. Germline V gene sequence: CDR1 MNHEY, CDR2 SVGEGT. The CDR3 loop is CASSYPARVTYNSPLHF. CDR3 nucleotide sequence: TGTGCCAGCAGTTACCCCGCCCGGGTGACCTATAATTCACCCCTCCACTTT.

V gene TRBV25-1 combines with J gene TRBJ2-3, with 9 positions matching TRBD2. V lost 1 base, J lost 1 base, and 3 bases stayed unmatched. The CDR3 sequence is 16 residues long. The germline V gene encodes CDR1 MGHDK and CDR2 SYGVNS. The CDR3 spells CASSESSGGRTDTQYF. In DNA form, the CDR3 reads TGTGCCAGCAGTGAATCGAGCGGGGGGCGCACAGATACGCAGTATTTT.

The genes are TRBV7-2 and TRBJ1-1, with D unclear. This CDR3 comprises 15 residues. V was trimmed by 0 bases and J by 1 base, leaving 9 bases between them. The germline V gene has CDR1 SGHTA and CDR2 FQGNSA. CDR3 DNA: TGTGCCAGCAGCTTAGCGTTGGGCCAGAACACTGAAGCTTTCTTT. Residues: CASSLALGQNTEAFF.

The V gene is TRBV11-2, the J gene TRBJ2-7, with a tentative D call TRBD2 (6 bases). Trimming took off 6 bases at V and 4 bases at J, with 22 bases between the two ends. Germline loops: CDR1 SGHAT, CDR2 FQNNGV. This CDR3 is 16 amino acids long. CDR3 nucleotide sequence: TGTGCCAGCAGTCATGGGAGGAGATCGAGGGGTTACGAGCAGTACTTC. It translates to CASSHGRRSRGYEQYF.

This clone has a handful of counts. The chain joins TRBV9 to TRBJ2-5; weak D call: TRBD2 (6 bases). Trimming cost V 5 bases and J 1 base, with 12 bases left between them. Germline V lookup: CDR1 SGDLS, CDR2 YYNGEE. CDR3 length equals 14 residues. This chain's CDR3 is CASSYGGSQETQYF. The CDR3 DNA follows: TGTGCCAGCAGTTACGGGGGATCCCAAGAGACCCAGTACTTC.

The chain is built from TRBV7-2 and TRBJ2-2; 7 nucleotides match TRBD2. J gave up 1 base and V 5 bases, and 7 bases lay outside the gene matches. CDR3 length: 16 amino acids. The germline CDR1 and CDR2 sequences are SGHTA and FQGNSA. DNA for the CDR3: TGTGCCAGCAGCCCTAGTTCTAGCGGGAACACCGGGGAGCTGTTTTTT. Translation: CASSPSSSGNTGELFF.

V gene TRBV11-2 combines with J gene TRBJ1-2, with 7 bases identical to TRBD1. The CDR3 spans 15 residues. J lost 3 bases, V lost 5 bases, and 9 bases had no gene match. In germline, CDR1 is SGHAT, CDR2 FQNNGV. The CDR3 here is CASSQDRIYDYGYTF. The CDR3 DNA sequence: TGTGCCAGCAGCCAGGACAGGATATATGACTATGGCTACACCTTC.

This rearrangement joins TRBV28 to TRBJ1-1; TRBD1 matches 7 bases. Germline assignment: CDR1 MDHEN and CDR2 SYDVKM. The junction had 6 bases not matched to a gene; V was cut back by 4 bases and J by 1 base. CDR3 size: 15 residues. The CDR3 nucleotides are TGTGCCAGCAGTTCCGAGACAGGGACGAACACTGAAGCTTTCTTT. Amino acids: CASSSETGTNTEAFF. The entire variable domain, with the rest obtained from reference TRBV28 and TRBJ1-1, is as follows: DVKVTQSSRYLVKRTGEKVFLECVQDMDHENMFWYRQDPGLGLRLIYFSYDVKMKEKGDIPEGYSVSREKKERFSLILESASTNQTSMYLCASSSETGTNTEAFFGQGTRLTVV.

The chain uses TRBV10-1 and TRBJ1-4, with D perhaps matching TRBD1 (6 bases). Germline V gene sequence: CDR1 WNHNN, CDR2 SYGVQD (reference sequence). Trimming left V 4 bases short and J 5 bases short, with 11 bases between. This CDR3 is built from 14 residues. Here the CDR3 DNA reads TGCGCCAGCAGTGGGACAGTAGTGAATGAAAAACTGTTTTTT. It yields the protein CASSGTVVNEKLFF.

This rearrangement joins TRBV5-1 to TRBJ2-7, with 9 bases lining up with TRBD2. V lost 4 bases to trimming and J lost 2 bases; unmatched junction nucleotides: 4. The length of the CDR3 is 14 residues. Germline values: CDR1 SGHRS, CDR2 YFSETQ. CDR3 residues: CASSPGTSPYEQYF. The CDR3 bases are TGCGCCAGCAGCCCCGGGACTAGCCCCTACGAGCAGTACTTC.

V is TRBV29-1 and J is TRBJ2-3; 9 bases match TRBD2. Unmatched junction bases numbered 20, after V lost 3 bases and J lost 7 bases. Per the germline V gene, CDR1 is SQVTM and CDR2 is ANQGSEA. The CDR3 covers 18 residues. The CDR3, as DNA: TGCAGCGTTGACGATACTAGCGGGTTAGAGGGGGCCGAATATACGCAGTATTTT. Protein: CSVDDTSGLEGAEYTQYF.

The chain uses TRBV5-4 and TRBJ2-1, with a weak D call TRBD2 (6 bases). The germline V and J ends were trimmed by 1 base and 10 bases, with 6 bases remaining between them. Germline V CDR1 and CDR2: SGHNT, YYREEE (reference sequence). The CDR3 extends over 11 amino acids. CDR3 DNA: TGTGCCAGCAGCTTGCGGGAGGAGCAGTTCTTC. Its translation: CASSLREEQFF.

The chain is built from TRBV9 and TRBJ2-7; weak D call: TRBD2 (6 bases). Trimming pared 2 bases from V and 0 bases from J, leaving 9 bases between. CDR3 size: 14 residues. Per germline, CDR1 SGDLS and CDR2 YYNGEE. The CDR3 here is CASSVQGLSYEQYF. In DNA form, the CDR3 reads TGTGCCAGCAGCGTTCAGGGACTCTCCTACGAGCAGTACTTC.

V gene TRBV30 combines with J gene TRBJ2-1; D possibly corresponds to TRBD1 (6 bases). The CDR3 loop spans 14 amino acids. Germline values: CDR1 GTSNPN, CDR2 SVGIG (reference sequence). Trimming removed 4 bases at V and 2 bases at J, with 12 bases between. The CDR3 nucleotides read TGTGCCTGGACCTCCGGGACAACCTACAATGAGCAGTTCTTC. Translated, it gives CAWTSGTTYNEQFF.

The DNA for the CDR3 is TGTGCCAGCAGTCGGACAGGGGTAGGAACTGAAGCTTTCTTT. Translating it yields CASSRTGVGTEAFF. The J gene is TRBJ1-1, the V gene TRBV28, with TRBD1 identical over 9 bases. Germline CDR1 reads MDHEN; CDR2 reads SYDVKM. The CDR3 contains 14 residues. V was clipped by 5 bases and J by 5 bases; unmatched bases: 6.

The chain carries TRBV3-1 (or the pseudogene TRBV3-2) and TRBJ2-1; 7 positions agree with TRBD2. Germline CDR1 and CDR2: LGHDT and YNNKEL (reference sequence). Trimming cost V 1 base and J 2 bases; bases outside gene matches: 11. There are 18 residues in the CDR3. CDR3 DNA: TGTGCCAGCAGCCAAGGGAAGCGGGGCGGGGGTACCTACAATGAGCAGTTCTTC. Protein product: CASSQGKRGGGTYNEQFF.

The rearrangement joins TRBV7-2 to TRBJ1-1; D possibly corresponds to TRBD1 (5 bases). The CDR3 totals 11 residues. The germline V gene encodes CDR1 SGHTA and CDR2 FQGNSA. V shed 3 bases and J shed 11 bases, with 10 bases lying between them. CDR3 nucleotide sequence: TGTGCCAGCAGCTTCCAGGGCGGCGCTTTCTTT. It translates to CASSFQGGAFF.

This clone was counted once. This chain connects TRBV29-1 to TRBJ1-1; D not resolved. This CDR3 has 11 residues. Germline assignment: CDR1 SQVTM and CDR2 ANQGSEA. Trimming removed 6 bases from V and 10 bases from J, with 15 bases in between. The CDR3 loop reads CSVSVAGRAFF. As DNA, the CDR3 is TGCAGCGTCTCGGTGGCGGGTCGAGCTTTCTTT.

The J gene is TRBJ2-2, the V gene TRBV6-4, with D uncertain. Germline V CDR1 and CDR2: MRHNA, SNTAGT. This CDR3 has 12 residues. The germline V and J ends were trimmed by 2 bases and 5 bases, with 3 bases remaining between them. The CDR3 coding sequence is TGTGCCAGCAGTGACCGGACCGGGGAGCTGTTTTTT. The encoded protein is CASSDRTGELFF.